The 24 T cell receptor beta chains below were found in one sample sequenced in a study of T cells in Graves' hyperthyroidism and ophthalmopathy. RNA transcripts were the template for amplifying TCR beta CDR3 regions. When the TCR CDR3 underwent first-round RT-PCR, the HTBI primer set was used. A single record per CDR3 protein comes from TCRdb applying MiXCR to the multiplex PCR reads. The sample consists of about 570,000 distinct CDR3 sequences, under 60% of them appearing once. What was sequenced was peripheral blood or thyroid tissue (not recorded which). Receptor source: an adult woman with Graves' disease, either hyperthyroidism or ophthalmopathy (not recorded which).

This clonotype was counted many times. The V call is TRBV7-9, the J call TRBJ1-1; TRBD1 is a possible D gene (6 bases). The CDR3 totals 16 residues. Trimming took off 5 bases at V and 4 bases at J, with 20 bases between the two ends. CDR1 and CDR2 from the germline V gene are SEHNR and FQNEAQ (reference sequence). CDR3 coding DNA: TGTGCCAGCAGCGACGACAGGACAAAGAAGGGCACTGAAGCTTTCTTT. Amino acid sequence: CASSDDRTKKGTEAFF.

The table lists this clonotype with a few counts. The gene calls are TRBV7-6 and TRBJ2-5, with D perhaps matching TRBD2 (6 bases). The V gene lost 5 bases and the J gene lost 4 bases, with 14 bases spanning the gap. CDR3 length: 14 residues. Germline V gene sequence: CDR1 SGHVS, CDR2 FNYEAQ. In DNA form, the CDR3 reads TGTGCCAGCAGCCCACCAGGAGGGTTAGAGACCCAGTACTTC. This sequence encodes CASSPPGGLETQYF.

This chain uses TRBV7-2 with TRBJ2-5, with a weak D call TRBD1 (6 bases). V lost 6 bases to trimming and J lost 9 bases, with 17 bases between them. The CDR3 covers 13 residues. Germline V gene data show CDR1 as SGHTA and CDR2 as FQGNSA. The DNA for the CDR3 is TGTGCCAGCAGTCACAGGGATACTCAGCCCCAGTACTTC. This translates into CASSHRDTQPQYF.

V is TRBV19 and J is TRBJ2-7, with 7 positions matching TRBD1. The junction had 8 bases not matched to a gene; V was cut back by 5 bases and J by 1 base. CDR3 length: 15 amino acids. Germline V lookup: CDR1 LNHDA, CDR2 SQIVND (reference sequence). In nucleotides, the CDR3 is TGTGCCAGTAGTCCCCGGTTGACAGGGTCCTACGAGCAGTACTTC. Translating gives CASSPRLTGSYEQYF.

The chain uses TRBV5-1 and TRBJ2-1; D remains ambiguous. The CDR3 runs to 13 residues. CDR1 SGHRS and CDR2 YFSETQ come from the germline V gene. Trimming removed 4 bases from V and 4 bases from J, with 9 bases in between. CDR3 region: CASSLDGYNEQFF. DNA for the CDR3: TGCGCCAGCAGCCTGGACGGATACAATGAGCAGTTCTTC.

This clonotype came up many times. The chain has TRBV12-3 or TRBV12-4 and TRBJ1-2; D possibly corresponds to TRBD1 (5 bases). This CDR3 has 14 residues. Trimming stripped 4 bases from V and 7 bases from J, with 16 bases between. The CDR3 DNA follows: TGTGCCAGCAGTTCCCGGAGGGGTCGGGTTGGCTACACCTTC. Protein sequence: CASSSRRGRVGYTF.

CDR3 in amino acids: CAISRSRENTEAFF. In nucleotides, the CDR3 is TGTGCCATCAGTCGGTCGCGGGAGAACACTGAAGCTTTCTTT. The chain combines TRBV10-3 with TRBJ1-1; D is unclear. The V end was cut by 5 bases, the J end by 1 base, with 11 bases between. Germline V lookup: CDR1 ENHRY, CDR2 SYGVKD. The CDR3 is 14 amino acids.

Turning to this clonotype: The junction shows a germline mismatch at one end, possibly a read error. The chain recombines TRBV12-3 or TRBV12-4 with TRBJ2-7; no clear D. The CDR3 extends over 14 amino acids. CDR3 residues: CASSPSQSLDEQNF. The CDR3, as DNA: TGTGCCAGCAGTCCCAGCCAGAGTCTCGACGAGCAGAACTTC.

This rearrangement joins TRBV7-8 to TRBJ1-5, with TRBD1 matching 7 bases. Unmatched junction bases numbered 16, after V lost 5 bases and J lost 0 bases. Germline CDR1 and CDR2: SGHVS and FQNEAQ. CDR3 size: 19 residues. The CDR3 loop reads CASSQRRGRSVISNQPQHF. CDR3 sequence (DNA): TGTGCCAGCAGCCAGAGGAGGGGGCGATCAGTTATTAGCAATCAGCCCCAGCATTTT. Supplemented by reference TRBV7-8 and TRBJ1-5, the full variable domain reads GAGVSQSPRYKVAKRGQDVALRCDPISGHVSLFWYQQALGQGPEFLTYFQNEAQLDKSGLPSDRFFAERPEGSVSTLKIQRTQQEDSAVYLCASSQRRGRSVISNQPQHFGDGTRLSIL.

In regard to this clonotype: A junction boundary mismatches the germline segment, possibly from a read error. This sequence joins TRBV2 and TRBJ1-3; 7 nucleotides align to TRBD1. Germline values: CDR1 SNHLY, CDR2 FYNNEI. The CDR3 length is 14 residues. The CDR3 region is CAISETGSRNTIYF. CDR3 nucleotides: TGTGCCATCAGTGAGACAGGGTCTCGAAACACCATATATTTT.

This clonotype showed up just once. The chain's CDR3 is CASSLNPEVLPGETQYF. CDR3 DNA sequence: TGTGCCAGCAGTTTAAATCCCGAGGTCCTCCCTGGGGAGACCCAGTACTTC. The V and J genes are TRBV12-3 or TRBV12-4 and TRBJ2-5; D remains unclear. This CDR3 contains 17 residues. Trimming took off 2 bases at V and 5 bases at J, with 21 bases between the two ends.

This clonotype was counted at least ten times. The chain employs TRBV6-1 and TRBJ1-2; D ambiguous. This CDR3 comprises 15 residues. The germline gives CDR1 MNHNS, CDR2 SASEGT. Trimming shortened V by 0 bases and J by 7 bases, and 15 bases separated the two germline ends. CDR3 amino acids: CASSEATPGYFGYTF. The CDR3 bases are TGTGCCAGCAGTGAAGCGACGCCAGGATATTTTGGCTACACCTTC.

The gene calls are TRBV29-1 and TRBJ1-1, with D uncertain. CDR3 length: 11 residues. V was shortened by 7 bases and J by 4 bases, with 10 bases between the two germline ends. Per germline, CDR1 SQVTM and CDR2 ANQGSEA. The DNA for the CDR3 is TGCAGCGCCCCCTCTAGCACTGAAGCTTTCTTT. The encoded protein is CSAPSSTEAFF.

This clonotype was found many times. The rearrangement links TRBV7-9 to TRBJ2-7; perhaps TRBD1 as D (5 bases). This CDR3 comprises 12 residues. Trimming pared 5 bases from V and 3 bases from J, leaving 8 bases between. Germline CDR1 SEHNR, CDR2 FQNEAQ (reference sequence). The CDR3 sequence: CASSPDIYEQYF. CDR3 sequence (DNA): TGTGCCAGCAGCCCGGACATCTACGAGCAGTACTTC.

This rearrangement joins TRBV7-2 to TRBJ1-3, with a possible D match to TRBD1 (6 bases). The ends were cut back, 8 bases at V and 5 bases at J, with 22 bases in the middle. This CDR3 comprises 16 residues. From germline, CDR1 is SGHTA and CDR2 FQGNSA. CDR3: CASLSLNRDKRNTIYF. The DNA for the CDR3 is TGTGCCAGCCTAAGCCTCAACCGGGACAAAAGAAACACCATATATTTT.

This clonotype was observed many times. The chain couples TRBV5-1 to TRBJ1-1; 7 nucleotides align to TRBD1. This CDR3 is 11 amino acids long. Trimming took 5 bases from V and 5 from J; bases not matched to a gene: 0. The germline CDR1 and CDR2 sequences are SGHRS and YFSETQ. The CDR3 reads CASRQGTEAFF. Written as DNA, the CDR3 is TGCGCCAGCAGACAGGGGACTGAAGCTTTCTTT.

In this sample, this clonotype turned up many times. V is TRBV7-2 and J is TRBJ1-2; D is unclear. This CDR3 spans 13 amino acids. Germline CDR1 is SGHTA and CDR2 is FQGNSA. V shed 2 bases and J shed 4 bases, with 8 bases lying between them. In DNA form, the CDR3 reads TGTGCCAGCAGCTTAACCGGTCCCTATGGCTACACCTTC. This encodes CASSLTGPYGYTF.

V usage is TRBV10-2 and J usage is TRBJ1-4; D is possibly TRBD1 (5 bases). The V end was cut by 4 bases, the J end by 6 bases, with 12 bases between. This CDR3 spans 14 amino acids. Germline CDR1 WSHSY, CDR2 SAAADI. The CDR3: CASSVAGEHEKLFF. The CDR3 DNA reads as TGCGCCAGCAGTGTAGCGGGGGAACATGAAAAACTGTTTTTT.

This clonotype was picked up many times. J is TRBJ2-2 and V is TRBV6-4; D call uncertain. The CDR3 sequence is 17 residues long. Germline values: CDR1 MRHNA, CDR2 SNTAGT. Trimming removed 5 bases from V and 7 bases from J, with 23 bases in between. The CDR3 spells CASSPRPTSLDGGELFF. The CDR3 DNA reads TGTGCCAGCAGTCCGCGACCCACATCTCTTGATGGCGGGGAGCTGTTTTTT.

CDR3 amino acids: CASSLASGQTNTGELFF. The DNA for the CDR3 is TGTGCCAGCAGCTTAGCGTCGGGACAGACGAACACCGGGGAGCTGTTTTTT. The chain has TRBV7-9 and TRBJ2-2, with TRBD1 identical over 7 bases. Germline V CDR1 and CDR2: SEHNR, FQNEAQ (reference sequence). The V segment lost 0 bases and the J segment 0 bases; nucleotides outside the gene matches: 4. The CDR3 runs to 17 residues.

The V and J genes are TRBV25-1 and TRBJ1-1; no clear D. V dropped 9 bases and J dropped 0 bases, with 8 bases sitting between them. Germline V gene lookup returns CDR1 MGHDK and CDR2 SYGVNS. The CDR3 runs 12 residues. The CDR3 DNA follows: TGTGCCAGGGCGGACCTGAACACTGAAGCTTTCTTT. Translated, it gives CARADLNTEAFF.

This clonotype was counted only a few times. The gene calls are TRBV5-4 and TRBJ2-1, with 8 bases lining up with TRBD1. V lost 3 bases and J lost 4; bases outside the gene matches: 6. CDR1 and CDR2 from the germline V gene are SGHNT and YYREEE (reference sequence). The CDR3 sequence is 15 residues long. The chain's CDR3 is CASSSGDRRYNEQFF. The CDR3 nucleotides are TGTGCCAGCAGCTCAGGGGACAGGAGGTACAATGAGCAGTTCTTC.

This clonotype appeared a single time. The chain joins TRBV2 to TRBJ1-6; 9 bases map to TRBD1. CDR3 length equals 15 residues. V trimming: 6 bases; J trimming: 6 bases; junction bases outside the gene matches: 6. CDR1 SNHLY and CDR2 FYNNEI come from the germline V gene. The CDR3 DNA reads TGTGCCAGCAGGCTGCGGGGACAGGGTAATTCACCCCTCCACTTT. This translates into CASRLRGQGNSPLHF. The whole variable domain, remainder taken from reference TRBV2 and TRBJ1-6, is EPEVTQTPSHQVTQMGQEVILRCVPISNHLYFYWYRQILGQKVEFLVSFYNNEISEKSEIFDDQFSVERPDGSNFTLKIRSTKLEDSAMYFCASRLRGQGNSPLHFGNGTRLTVT.

The chain links TRBV11-2 to TRBJ1-5; D is perhaps TRBD1 (6 bases). The CDR3 sequence is 18 residues long. Germline V lookup: CDR1 SGHAT, CDR2 FQNNGV. V shed 5 bases and J shed 6 bases, with 26 bases lying between them. The CDR3, as DNA: TGTGCCAGCAGCCGGACTAGCGGGAGGGGGACGTTCCTTCAGCCCCAGCATTTT. Its translation: CASSRTSGRGTFLQPQHF. Using reference TRBV11-2 and TRBJ1-5 for the parts outside the CDR3, the full variable domain is EAGVAQSPRYKIIEKRQSVAFWCNPISGHATLYWYQQILGQGPKLLIQFQNNGVVDDSQLPKDRFSAERLKGVDSTLKIQPAKLEDSAVYLCASSRTSGRGTFLQPQHFGDGTRLSIL.